Each of the 14 T cell receptor beta chains below was sequenced from the same sample in a study of regulatory T cells in long-lasting Graves disease. As to time point: newly diagnosed GD, antithyroid drugs for less than 3 months. Scientists built the TCR library using RNA that was extracted from PBMCs. Libraries of TCR beta came from iRepertoire HTBI primers plus Arm-PCR of CDR3 regions. TCRdb processed the multiplex PCR reads anew with MiXCR; each CDR3 protein has one entry. The sample includes roughly 500,000 distinct CDR3 sequences, about 14% of them seen just once. These data were also reused for a study on T cells in Graves' hyperthyroidism and ophthalmopathy.

The specimen comprised peripheral blood mononuclear cells (PBMCs), sampled at new diagnosis, from a patient treated with antithyroid drugs. All receptors come from a man younger than 40 with Graves disease.

At least ten counts were recorded for this clonotype. The chain recombines TRBV7-9 with TRBJ1-5, with TRBD1 matching over 7 bases. The CDR3 consists of 15 residues. Germline V gene sequence: CDR1 SEHNR, CDR2 FQNEAQ (reference sequence). J lost 6 bases, V lost 5 bases, and 10 bases had no gene match. The DNA of the CDR3 is TGTGCCAGCAGCCCACTTAGGGGGCGCCGTCAGCCCCAGCATTTT. Protein product: CASSPLRGRRQPQHF.

This clonotype was seen at least ten times. The chain links TRBV2 to TRBJ2-3; no reliable D call. This CDR3 has 14 amino acids. CDR1 SNHLY and CDR2 FYNNEI come from the germline V gene. Trimming removed 4 bases from V and 0 bases from J, with 8 bases in between. The CDR3 bases are TGTGCCAGCAGTGCCCTTACTAGCACAGATACGCAGTATTTT. It encodes CASSALTSTDTQYF.

This clonotype appeared many times. The rearrangement joins TRBV15 to TRBJ2-7, with 8 bases lining up with TRBD2. In germline, CDR1 is LNHNV, CDR2 YYDKDF (reference sequence). The V gene end was trimmed by 5 bases and the J gene end by 4 bases; junction bases not matched to a gene: 13. The CDR3 contains 16 residues. The CDR3 sequence: CATSPPKRELVYEQYF. The CDR3 nucleotides are TGTGCCACCAGCCCCCCAAAGCGGGAGTTGGTATACGAGCAGTACTTC. The full variable domain, completed using reference TRBV15 and TRBJ2-7, is DAMVIQNPRYQVTQFGKPVTLSCSQTLNHNVMYWYQQKSSQAPKLLFHYYDKDFNNEADTPDNFQSRRPNTSFCFLDIRSPGLGDTAMYLCATSPPKRELVYEQYFGPGTRLTVT.

This clonotype was recorded a few times. V is TRBV30 and J is TRBJ1-4; D is ambiguous. This CDR3 is 12 amino acids long. Germline CDR1 is GTSNPN and CDR2 is SVGIG (reference sequence). V dropped 2 bases and J dropped 8 bases, with 9 bases sitting between them. CDR3 amino acids: CAWSFDREKLFF. Written as DNA, the CDR3 is TGTGCCTGGAGTTTTGACCGAGAAAAACTGTTTTTT.

This chain uses TRBV5-4 with TRBJ1-4, with TRBD1 matching over 7 bases. The CDR3 runs 14 residues. Germline lookup yields CDR1 SGHNT and CDR2 YYREEE (reference sequence). V shed 4 bases, J shed 7 bases, and the junction held 7 bases outside the gene matches. CDR3 DNA: TGTGCCAGCAGCGCACCGGGACAGATTGAAAAACTGTTTTTT. As protein: CASSAPGQIEKLFF.

This clonotype came up many times. V gene TRBV20-1 combines with J gene TRBJ2-3; 11 bases are a match to TRBD2. This CDR3 spans 17 amino acids. J was trimmed by 2 bases and V by 6 bases; bases with no gene match: 13. Germline values: CDR1 DFQATT, CDR2 SNEGSKA (reference sequence). The CDR3 is CSAIRLLAGEITDTQYF. The CDR3 nucleotides are TGCAGTGCAATTAGATTACTAGCGGGAGAGATCACAGATACGCAGTATTTT.

This clonotype was seen a handful of times. The junction differs from germline at one of its ends, possibly a read error. This chain uses TRBV7-3 with TRBJ1-1; D uncertain. The CDR3 is 13 residues long. The V gene's germline CDR1 is SGHTA and CDR2 FQGTGA. The CDR3 DNA sequence: TGTGCCAGCAGCATAACACAGAACACTGAAGCTTTCTTT. Its translation: CASSITQNTEAFF.

This clonotype was picked up a small number of times. V and J are TRBV7-2 and TRBJ2-7, with D hard to call. The CDR3 length is 14 residues. V dropped 5 bases and J dropped 3 bases, with 14 bases sitting between them. CDR1 and CDR2 from the germline V gene are SGHTA and FQGNSA. CDR3 nucleotide sequence: TGTGCCAGCAGCCCGCAGTCCAGAGTCTACGAGCAGTACTTC. It specifies CASSPQSRVYEQYF.

This clonotype was seen a handful of times. The V gene is TRBV20-1, the J gene TRBJ1-4; TRBD1 might be the D (5 bases). The V end was cut by 0 bases, the J end by 3 bases, with 8 bases between. The CDR3 covers 14 residues. Germline lookup yields CDR1 DFQATT and CDR2 SNEGSKA (reference sequence). The CDR3 reads CSARDPQANEKLFF. CDR3 nucleotide sequence: TGCAGTGCTAGAGATCCACAGGCTAATGAAAAACTGTTTTTT.

In its sample, this clonotype was seen many times. The genes are TRBV27 and TRBJ1-1; D not resolved. The germline V gene has CDR1 MNHEY and CDR2 SMNVEV (reference sequence). The CDR3 is 15 residues long. V gave up 8 bases and J gave up 0 bases, with 16 bases separating them. CDR3 residues: CASFAVRFMNTEAFF. The DNA of the CDR3 is TGTGCCAGCTTTGCCGTCCGTTTCATGAACACTGAAGCTTTCTTT.

There are many counts of this clonotype. The chain couples TRBV20-1 to TRBJ1-5, with TRBD1 matching over 7 bases. The CDR3 spans 13 residues. CDR1 and CDR2 from the germline V gene are DFQATT and SNEGSKA (reference sequence). V lost 4 bases and J lost 1; bases outside the gene matches: 1. CDR3 amino acids: CSATRGSNQPQHF. CDR3 DNA sequence: TGCAGTGCTACCAGGGGGAGCAATCAGCCCCAGCATTTT.

This clonotype was seen ten or more times. This chain links TRBV5-1 with TRBJ1-5; D is unresolved. Germline CDR1 SGHRS, CDR2 YFSETQ. Trimming left V 0 bases short and J 5 bases short, with 12 bases between. The CDR3 is made up of 15 amino acids. CDR3 residues: CASSLDPGIDQPQHF. CDR3 nucleotides: TGCGCCAGCAGCTTGGATCCAGGCATAGATCAGCCCCAGCATTTT. The whole variable domain, filled in from reference TRBV5-1 and TRBJ1-5, reads KAGVTQTPRYLIKTRGQQVTLSCSPISGHRSVSWYQQTPGQGLQFLFEYFSETQRNKGNFPGRFSGRQFSNSRSEMNVSTLELGDSALYLCASSLDPGIDQPQHFGDGTRLSIL.

This clonotype turned up a few times. The chain is built from TRBV5-1 and TRBJ2-2, with a tentative D call TRBD1 (5 bases). The CDR3 runs to 14 residues. Germline V CDR1 and CDR2: SGHRS, YFSETQ. V lost 2 bases, J lost 6 bases, and 11 bases lay in between. The CDR3 nucleotides read TGCGCCAGCAGCTTCACAGGCCGTGCCGGGGAGCTGTTTTTT. Protein: CASSFTGRAGELFF.

The table lists this clonotype with many counts. The V and J genes are TRBV2 and TRBJ2-7; possible D gene TRBD2, 5 bases. Trimming cost V 3 bases and J 3 bases, with 15 bases left between them. The germline V gene encodes CDR1 SNHLY and CDR2 FYNNEI. This CDR3 contains 15 residues. The CDR3 DNA follows: TGTGCCAGCAGTGACAGCGGTAGAGCCCGCTACGAGCAGTACTTC. Amino acid sequence: CASSDSGRARYEQYF.